The present T cell receptor (beta chain) was sequenced within a study of blood T cell repertoires in COVID-19 (dated by TCRdb to about 2020). For context, the study as a whole: Collaborator samples came from the United States, Italy and Spain and covered acute and convalescent phases of COVID-19. The prospective study material was composed of cDNA or gDNA derived from T cells, B-cell-depleted T cells, or PBMCs. Deeply sampled blood TCRbeta repertoires from subjects exposed to, actively infected with, or recovered from COVID-19 were included in the dataset. The repertoires were released in a freely available public database meant as a resource for research on the immune response to SARS-CoV-2. Samples were obtained from the ongoing ImmuneRACE study (first 160 participants) and from roughly 1,300 subjects provided by 6 global collaborators. A de-identified subject ID, COVID-19 status, age in years and sex were almost always included in the sample metadata. Where available, HLA class I and class II types were taken from metadata supplied by the sample provider and were not determined by assay-based typing. The research as a whole found: The quantity of clinical and demographic metadata differed by source and by participant and was supplied without curation.

Whole blood was collected in K2EDTA tubes by collaborating institutions according to the institutions' own protocols. For TCRbeta analysis, collaborator samples were shipped as frozen whole blood, as isolated PBMCs, or as DNA extracted from either sample type. TCRbeta CDR3 regions were amplified from genomic DNA using the immunoSEQ Assay, a bias-controlled multiplex PCR. The paper's processing steps were these. Within the assay, amplification of reference gene primers was used to estimate how many nucleated cells each sample contained. To quantify the absolute abundance of each unique TCRbeta CDR3 rearrangement, sequence reads were collapsed and filtered. For each sample, productive Simpson clonality was calculated as the square root of Simpson's diversity index across productive rearrangements. TCRdb mirrors the immuneACCESS table, restricted to in-frame sequences. Some clones are absent from its copies; in checked studies, under half trace to an unresolved V gene, and the reason for the others is unknown. Clonal size and the V and J genes are those of that table, whereas D and trimming came from the DNA. Across this sample there are about 120,000 clones, with approximately 84% seen only once. Roughly 1.8% of the sample rests with the top ten.

Sequences MDHEN (CDR1) and SYDVKM (CDR2) are obtained from the germline V gene. Spanning cysteine to phenylalanine, the CDR3 consists of 12 amino acids. CDR3 DNA only is kept here, 36 bases in frame from base 1. Trimming at the junction amounts to 7 bases on V and 11 bases on J, and the germline ends lie 17 bases apart. Turning to this clone: This clone's antigen is unknown. The sample holds no much larger clone one base away, and base qualities are not on file.

The sequenced sample was peripheral blood. The chain employs TRBV28 and TRBJ1-1; the D gene is possibly TRBD1, with 6 bases matching. The receptor was isolated from a man between 65 and 79 years old with acute or convalescent COVID-19. This receptor carries the CDR3 CASTGTGTTAFF. In nucleotides, the sequence is TGTGCCAGCACGGGGACGGGGACAACGGCTTTCTTT.